A single sample is the source of the 5 T cell receptor beta chains below, sequenced in a study of blood T cell repertoires in COVID-19. The table came from immunoSEQ multiplex PCR; TCRdb's copy has only in-frame clones and leaves some out. The sample lists around 390,000 clones; around nine tenths were seen once. Material: PBMCs or T cells enriched from blood (not recorded which). All receptors come from a woman aged 50 to 65 who had recovered from COVID-19.

This chain links TRBV13 with TRBJ1-1; 8 positions match TRBD1. With V trimmed by 5 bases and J by 0 bases, 8 bases remained unmatched. Germline CDR1 is PRHDT and CDR2 is FYEKMQ (reference sequence). The CDR3 length is 16 residues. CDR3 in amino acids: CASSLMGQELNTEAFF. The CDR3, as DNA: TGTGCCAGCAGCCTGATGGGACAGGAGTTGAACACTGAAGCTTTCTTT.

This clone was found once. This chain links TRBV5-8 with TRBJ2-2, with TRBD1 identical over 9 bases. CDR3 length equals 19 residues. Per germline, CDR1 SGHTS and CDR2 YDEGEE. The J segment lost 4 bases and the V segment lost 2 bases, leaving 15 bases of the junction unmatched. CDR3 DNA sequence: TGTGCCAGCAGCTTTGGCCCTCTCACAGGGGGCTTAGGCACCGGGGAGCTGTTTTTT. This encodes CASSFGPLTGGLGTGELFF.

This clone was seen once. The chain combines TRBV5-1 with TRBJ2-3; TRBD1 matches at 7 bases. V lost 0 bases, J lost 3 bases, and 10 bases stayed unmatched. Per germline, CDR1 SGHRS and CDR2 YFSETQ. There are 17 residues in the CDR3. The CDR3 DNA reads as TGCGCCAGCAGCTTGGGCCCGACAGGGTTTGTGACAGATACGCAGTATTTT. Translated, it gives CASSLGPTGFVTDTQYF.

This rearrangement joins TRBV6-5 to TRBJ1-1; D is uncertain. CDR1 and CDR2 from the germline V gene are MNHEY and SVGAGI. The CDR3 covers 14 residues. V was trimmed by 2 bases and J by 0 bases, leaving 7 bases between them. The CDR3 is CASSYRGLNTEAFF. The CDR3 bases are TGTGCCAGCAGTTACCGAGGTCTGAACACTGAAGCTTTCTTT.

Details on this clone: Different DNA sequences within this sample yield the same CDR3. The V call is TRBV29-1, the J call TRBJ1-1; tentatively, D is TRBD1 (5 bases). The V end lost 4 bases, the J end lost 1 base, and 7 bases lay between the germline ends. Germline-derived CDR1 and CDR2 are SQVTM and ANQGSEA. The CDR3 extends over 12 amino acids. The CDR3 loop is CSVGQRNTEAFF. The CDR3 DNA follows: TGCAGCGTTGGACAGAGGAACACTGAAGCTTTCTTT.